Presented here are 4 T cell receptor beta chains from one specimen sequenced in a study of OX40 agonist ivuxolimab in advanced cancers. Some clones are missing from TCRdb's copy, which holds only in-frame ones; the method was immunoSEQ multiplex PCR. This repertoire shows 20,000 to 25,000 clones, about 77% found once; its top ten account for roughly 9%. The sequences come from CD4+ or CD8+ T cells sorted from blood, collected in a trial of the OX40 agonist ivuxolimab. The receptors stem from an adult with an advanced solid tumor such as melanoma, head and neck, liver or kidney cancer.

The chain links TRBV19 to TRBJ1-1; a weak D match, TRBD1 (5 bases). Per germline, CDR1 LNHDA and CDR2 SQIVND (reference sequence). V lost 4 bases and J 1 base, leaving 16 bases between the germline ends. The CDR3 is 16 amino acids. CDR3 nucleotides: TGTGCCAGTAGTACAGCAGGGATGCCAAGGAACACTGAAGCTTTCTTT. It yields the protein CASSTAGMPRNTEAFF.

In this sample, this clone turned up a few times. This chain uses TRBV7-2 with TRBJ1-2; possible D gene TRBD1, 5 bases. This CDR3 region has 14 residues. Germline V CDR1 and CDR2: SGHTA, FQGNSA. V lost 7 bases to trimming and J lost 3 bases, with 15 bases between them. CDR3 protein: CASIKQGGDYGYTF. The CDR3 DNA reads TGTGCCAGCATCAAGCAGGGAGGCGACTATGGCTACACCTTC.

This sequence joins TRBV18 and TRBJ2-7; D is ambiguous. The germline V and J ends were trimmed by 6 bases and 0 bases, with 6 bases remaining between them. CDR1 KGHSH and CDR2 LQKENI come from the germline V gene. The CDR3 loop spans 12 amino acids. The CDR3 bases are TGTGCCAGCTCTTCCAGCTCCTACGAGCAGTACTTC. It codes for CASSSSSYEQYF. Full variable domain (outside the CDR3, taken from reference TRBV18 and TRBJ2-7): NAGVMQNPRHLVRRRGQEARLRCSPMKGHSHVYWYRQLPEEGLKFMVYLQKENIIDESGMPKERFSAEFPKEGPSILRIQQVVRGDSAAYFCASSSSSYEQYFGPGTRLTVT.

Concerning this clone: One junction end does not reproduce the germline sequence, and a read error may be involved. The chain recombines TRBV6-5 with TRBJ1-1; unclear D gene. The CDR3 runs 13 residues. CDR1 and CDR2 from the germline V gene are MNHEY and SVGAGI. CDR3 in amino acids: CASSLDPVASSQF. CDR3 bases: TGTGCCAGCAGCCTCGATCCCGTAGCGTCCTCGCAATTT.